Below are 8 T cell receptor beta chains sequenced from a single sample in a study of sequential checkpoint blockade in melanoma. As for treatment: randomized to nivolumab then ipilimumab (arm A) or the reverse (arm B). Measured with immunoSEQ multiplex PCR; TCRdb has only the in-frame clones, and not every one. The table shows several thousand clones, with around 72% occurring only once. Sequenced here: CD8+ T cells sorted from blood (inferred from file names), sampled from a patient given nivolumab and ipilimumab in sequence. The source of these receptors is a human donor with melanoma.

This clone appeared a few times. The chain joins TRBV7-8 to TRBJ2-6; no definite D call. The CDR3 spans 16 residues. Germline lookup yields CDR1 SGHVS and CDR2 FQNEAQ. The V end was cut by 4 bases, the J end by 3 bases, with 13 bases between. The CDR3 DNA follows: TGTGCCAGCAGCTCAACCAGGCGAAGTGGGGCCAACGTCCTGACTTTC. It is translated as CASSSTRRSGANVLTF.

The count of this clone is one. The chain has TRBV4-1 and TRBJ2-7; TRBD1 is a possible D gene (5 bases). CDR1 is MGHRA and CDR2 is YSYEKL in the germline V gene. The CDR3 extends over 15 amino acids. Deletions cut 2 bases from V and 5 bases from J, with 16 bases between. The CDR3, as DNA: TGCGCCAGCAGCCAACACGACAGACTGGGCCACGAGCAGTACTTC. Translation: CASSQHDRLGHEQYF.

CDR3 loop: CASKGTYYEQYF. CDR3 nucleotide sequence: TGTGCCAGCAAGGGGACTTACTACGAGCAGTACTTC. V gene TRBV6-1 combines with J gene TRBJ2-7; TRBD2 might be the D (6 bases). Per the germline V gene, CDR1 is MNHNS and CDR2 is SASEGT. V gave up 7 bases and J gave up 3 bases, with 10 bases separating them. The length of the CDR3 is 12 residues.

V and J are TRBV2 and TRBJ1-2; maybe TRBD1 (5 bases). The V and J ends lost 10 bases and 3 bases respectively, with 18 bases between them. The germline V gene has CDR1 SNHLY and CDR2 FYNNEI. The CDR3 consists of 14 residues. For the CDR3, the DNA is TGTGCCACTCAAGACGGGGGTGGATACTATGGCTACACCTTC. This codes for CATQDGGGYYGYTF.

The rearrangement uses TRBV7-3 and TRBJ2-7, with D perhaps TRBD1 (6 bases). CDR3 length equals 14 residues. The V gene's germline CDR1 is SGHTA and CDR2 FQGTGA. V gave up 7 bases and J gave up 0 bases, with 13 bases separating them. CDR3 region: CASTPEDSSYEQYF. CDR3 nucleotide sequence: TGTGCCAGCACCCCGGAGGACAGCTCCTACGAGCAGTACTTC.

The chain uses TRBV7-9 and TRBJ1-5; 7 bases match TRBD1. V lost 5 bases and J lost 6; bases outside the gene matches: 7. CDR3 length: 14 residues. In germline, CDR1 is SEHNR, CDR2 FQNEAQ (reference sequence). CDR3: CASSQGGGGQPQHF. As DNA, the CDR3 is TGTGCCAGCAGCCAAGGAGGGGGCGGTCAGCCCCAGCATTTT. The full variable domain, with the rest looked up from reference TRBV7-9 and TRBJ1-5, is DTGVSQNPRHKITKRGQNVTFRCDPISEHNRLYWYRQTLGQGPEFLTYFQNEAQLEKSRLLSDRFSAERPKGSFSTLEIQRTEQGDSAMYLCASSQGGGGQPQHFGDGTRLSIL.

The V and J genes are TRBV13 and TRBJ2-5; 14 bases line up with TRBD2. J lost 5 bases, V lost 5 bases, and 10 bases had no gene match. From germline, CDR1 is PRHDT and CDR2 FYEKMQ (reference sequence). The CDR3 has 17 amino acids. CDR3 nucleotides: TGTGCCAGCAGCCCCGACGGGACTAGCGGGAGTATGGAGACCCAGTACTTC. The encoded protein is CASSPDGTSGSMETQYF.

The chain carries TRBV7-9 and TRBJ2-7; 9 bases are shared with TRBD2. The CDR3 loop spans 14 amino acids. Germline values: CDR1 SEHNR, CDR2 FQNEAQ (reference sequence). V was clipped by 5 bases and J by 3 bases; unmatched bases: 5. The CDR3 is CASSQRGEGYEQYF. CDR3 bases: TGTGCCAGCAGCCAGCGGGGGGAAGGCTACGAGCAGTACTTC.